Following are 5 T cell receptor beta chains from one sample sequenced in a study of CD8 T cells in ankylosing spondylitis (dated by TCRdb to between 2016 and 2019). Libraries were constructed by 5' RACE. Instrument on record: Illumina HiSeq 2500. The public reads were quality trimmed at Q25 with fastp and then assembled into clones with MiXCR by TCRdb, keeping productive beta chains. Rows matching on CDR3 protein sequence are summarized as one entry with the most common DNA and genes. This sample has 230,000 or so distinct CDR3 sequences in its table, and 18% of those were observed once. 25% to 40% of the sample lies in the top ten. Source material: blood, either unsorted or a sorted T cell fraction (not recorded which). These TCRs come from a male donor with ankylosing spondylitis or in good health (not recorded which).

The V and J genes are TRBV5-6 and TRBJ2-7; tentatively, D is TRBD1 (6 bases). The CDR3 length is 17 residues. V lost 2 bases to trimming and J lost 2 bases, with 20 bases between them. Germline V gene lookup returns CDR1 SGHDT and CDR2 YYEEEE. The CDR3 loop is CASSFLMYRDKAYEQYF. The CDR3 DNA is TGTGCCAGCAGCTTTCTTATGTACCGGGACAAGGCCTACGAGCAGTACTTC.

This chain joins TRBV3-1 and TRBJ2-3; TRBD2 agrees at 15 bases. CDR3 size: 19 residues. Germline V gene data show CDR1 as LGHDT and CDR2 as YNNKEL (reference sequence). The V segment lost 0 bases and the J segment 1 base; nucleotides outside the gene matches: 5. CDR3 coding DNA: TGTGCCAGCAGCCAAGATGGACTAGCGGGAGGGCCCGGCACAGATACGCAGTATTTT. Protein sequence: CASSQDGLAGGPGTDTQYF.

The V gene is TRBV12-3 or TRBV12-4, the J gene TRBJ2-1; a weak D match, TRBD2 (5 bases). V was trimmed by 5 bases and J by 7 bases, leaving 18 bases between them. The CDR3 length is 15 residues. CDR3 sequence: CASSNGVAIYNEQFF. In nucleotides, the CDR3 is TGTGCCAGCAGTAACGGAGTAGCGATTTATAATGAGCAGTTCTTC.

This clonotype has only a few counts. The V call is TRBV11-2, the J call TRBJ2-5, with TRBD2 matching 7 bases. Losses at the gene ends were 0 bases for V and 1 base for J; bases not matched to a gene: 17. This CDR3 region has 20 residues. CDR1 is SGHAT, CDR2 FQNNGV, per germline. CDR3 amino acids: CASSLEGIGVTSETQETQYF. The CDR3, as DNA: TGTGCCAGCAGCTTAGAAGGGATCGGCGTAACTAGCGAAACCCAAGAGACCCAGTACTTC.

Remarks on this clonotype: This could be a read error, since a much larger clone is one nucleotide away. CDR3 sequence reads: CSVVTGAGEKYF. Here the CDR3 DNA reads TGCAGCGTTGTTACAGGGGCGGGCGAGAAGTACTTC. This chain connects TRBV29-1 to TRBJ2-7; TRBD1 matches at 7 bases. The CDR3 runs to 12 residues. The germline V gene has CDR1 SQVTM and CDR2 ANQGSEA.